The clone carrying this T cell receptor beta chain came up a few times. Its target is not known. This CDR3 has 17 amino acids. Germline V gene data show CDR1 as DFQATT and CDR2 as SNEGSKA (reference sequence). The trim removed 6 bases at V and 6 bases at J, leaving 19 bases unmatched. Everyone who gave samples was a healthy Caucasian. TCRdb re-analysed the 5' RACE reads in MiXCR, keeping a single row per CDR3 protein. The repertoire holds over 600,000 distinct CDR3 sequences, with roughly 20% as singletons. The data originate from a study of identical twins. Findings and limits, study-wide: Invariant MAIT and iNKT cells could partly confound zero-insertion analyses. Cross-sectional statistics, not tracking of the same donors, supported the conclusions.

These sequences were also reported in another study, on T cells expressing NK-cell markers. That publication notes: Seven donors tested HCMV-seropositive and one tested seronegative among the eight sequenced.

The chain has TRBV20-1 and TRBJ2-3; 9 positions agree with TRBD2. Sequencing was performed on PBMCs. This TCR was recovered from a woman aged 18-29 years in good health. CDR3 amino acids: CSAPRRGGRALSDTQYF. CDR3 coding DNA: TGCAGTGCCCCCAGGCGAGGCGGGAGGGCCTTGTCTGATACGCAGTATTTT.